This TCR beta chain was found in a study of regulatory T cells in long-lasting Graves disease. Across the study: Antithyroid drug exposure in newly diagnosed Graves' patients had lasted under 3 months.

iRepertoire HTBI primers and Arm-PCR of CDR3 regions built TCR beta libraries. Via MiXCR, TCRdb re-called the multiplex PCR reads, giving one row per CDR3 protein. The sample contains 250,000 to 300,000 distinct CDR3 sequences, approximately 18% of which appear only once. This CDR3 has 18 amino acids. After removal of 3 bases from V and 4 bases from J, the junction contained 13 bases not matched to a gene. The germline gives CDR1 SGDLS, CDR2 YYNGEE. Time point noted: newly diagnosed GD, antithyroid drugs for less than 3 months. There was RNA extracted from PBMCs, and the TCR library was made from it. These sequences were also reported in another study, on T cells in Graves' hyperthyroidism and ophthalmopathy.

The material sequenced was peripheral blood mononuclear cells (PBMCs), taken at new diagnosis, from a patient treated with antithyroid drugs. The chain has TRBV9 and TRBJ1-5; 10 bases are shared with TRBD1. The sequence was collected from a woman aged 25 to 39 with Graves disease. The CDR3 spells CASSARDRGQGENQPQHF. For the CDR3, the DNA is TGTGCCAGCAGCGCCCGGGACAGGGGTCAGGGGGAAAATCAGCCCCAGCATTTT.